The rows below give T cell receptor beta chains drawn from one sample of a study of blood T cell repertoires in COVID-19. TCRdb's copy holds only in-frame clones and misses some; the assay was immunoSEQ multiplex PCR. The sample has more than 250,000 clones, 86% seen once. The sample taken for sequencing was peripheral blood. Receptors originate from a woman between 45 and 65 years old with acute or convalescent COVID-19. Each CDR3 is given with its conserved first and last residue. A D gene is named only where the DNA matches it firmly. Clone size is shown for a subset of rows, as once, few, many or a class of expanded clone.

TRBJ2-3,NA,TRBV4-3,NA,TGCGCCAGCAGCCAAGATGTCGGGGATAGCACAGATACGCAGTATTTT,CASSQDVGDSTDTQYF
TRBJ2-1,NA,TRBV18,TRBD2,TGTGCCAGCTCACCACTCTCGGGATCTAGCGGGAGAGTATCCTACAATGAGCAGTTCTTC,CASSPLSGSSGRVSYNEQFF
TRBJ2-7,NA,TRBV10-2,NA,TGCGCCAGCAGGGATGCCCGGGGAACCTACGAGCAGTACTTC,CASRDARGTYEQYF
TRBJ2-2,NA,TRBV5-4,NA,TGTGCCAGCAGCTTGGACCAGGGGACCGGGGAGCTGTTTTTT,CASSLDQGTGELFF
TRBJ2-3,NA,TRBV15,TRBD1,TGTGCCACCAGCTCCCCAGGACAGGGCACAGATACGCAGTATTTT,CATSSPGQGTDTQYF
TRBJ1-1,NA,TRBV5-5,TRBD1,TGTGCCAGCAGCTTACGGGACAGGGGGGACACTGAAGCTTTCTTT,CASSLRDRGDTEAFF
TRBJ1-6,NA,TRBV2,NA,TGTGCCAGCAGTGAAGGGACAGACAATTCACCCCTCCACTTT,CASSEGTDNSPLHF
TRBJ1-2,NA,TRBV27,NA,TGTGCCAGCAGTTTAGGGGGGGGCGGCTTCTATGGCTACACCTTC,CASSLGGGGFYGYTF
TRBJ1-2,NA,TRBV6-5,NA,TGTGCCAGCAGTCGAATACAGGGAAACTATGGCTACACCTTC,CASSRIQGNYGYTF
TRBJ1-1,NA,TRBV3-1/TRBV3-2,NA,TGTGCCAGCAGCCACGGACAGCAGAACACTGAAGCTTTCTTT,CASSHGQQNTEAFF
TRBJ2-7,NA,TRBV5-1,TRBD1,TGCGCCAGCAGCTTATCTGGCGACAGGGGCACCTACGAGCAGTACTTC,CASSLSGDRGTYEQYF
TRBJ2-5,few,TRBV14,NA,TGTGCCAGCAGCCAAGGAGGTCTCCTTCAACTCCAAGAGACCCAGTACTTC,CASSQGGLLQLQETQYF
TRBJ1-6,NA,TRBV30,NA,TGTGCCTGGAGTGTACCCCGGGGGAATTCACCCCTCCACTTT,CAWSVPRGNSPLHF
TRBJ2-7,NA,TRBV18,NA,TGTGCCAGCTCACCAATGGCAGGACTTGGAGGCAGCTCCTACGAGCAGTACTTC,CASSPMAGLGGSSYEQYF
TRBJ1-5,NA,TRBV6-2/TRBV6-3,TRBD1,TGTGCCAGCAGTTACTCGGGGCAGGGGGCACCCAATTGGAATCAGCCCCAGCATTTT,CASSYSGQGAPNWNQPQHF
TRBJ2-1,NA,TRBV7-3,TRBD2,TGTGCCAGCAGGTCTTCGCGGACTAGCGGCCACAATGAGCAGTTCTTC,CASRSSRTSGHNEQFF
TRBJ2-3,NA,TRBV19,TRBD2,TGTGCCAGTCAAACTAGCGGGAGTCCAGATACGCAGTATTTT,CASQTSGSPDTQYF
TRBJ2-7,NA,TRBV3-1/TRBV3-2,TRBD1,TGTGCCAGCAGCCAAGTGGGGACAGCCCCCGGCTACGAGCAGTACTTC,CASSQVGTAPGYEQYF
TRBJ2-7,NA,TRBV19,NA,TGTGCCAGTAGTCCCGCCGGCTACGAGCAGTACTTC,CASSPAGYEQYF
TRBJ2-5,NA,TRBV6-5,TRBD1,TGTGCCAGCAGTCGAACAGGGGTCGAGACCCAGTACTTC,CASSRTGVETQYF
TRBJ2-7,NA,TRBV5-1,NA,TGCGCCAGCAGCTTGGTACCAGGGCAGGCCGAGCAGTACTTC,CASSLVPGQAEQYF
TRBJ1-6,NA,TRBV28,TRBD1,TGTGCCAGCAGTAACACCAGGACAGGGCTCAATTCACCCCTCCACTTT,CASSNTRTGLNSPLHF
TRBJ1-1,NA,TRBV10-3,TRBD1,TGTGCCATCAGTGTCGACAGGGTGGGGACTGAAGCTTTCTTT,CAISVDRVGTEAFF
TRBJ2-5,NA,TRBV28,TRBD2,TGTGCCAGCAGCCAATTACCGGGAGGGCCCTCTGAGACCCAGTACTTC,CASSQLPGGPSETQYF
TRBJ2-5,once,TRBV4-2,NA,TGTGCCAGCAGCCTCGGACACGACCGTTTTCAAGAGACCCAGTACTTC,CASSLGHDRFQETQYF
TRBJ1-5,NA,TRBV15,TRBD1,TGTGCCACCAGCGGGGACAGGGTGGATCAGCCCCAGCATTTT,CATSGDRVDQPQHF
TRBJ1-1,NA,TRBV6-5,NA,TGTGCCAGCAGTTACTCGACGGCGGGTGGGGACACTGAAGCTTTCTTT,CASSYSTAGGDTEAFF
TRBJ1-4,NA,TRBV6-5,TRBD1,TGTGCCAGCAGACCCGGACAGGGCGTTGGAAAACTGTTTTTT,CASRPGQGVGKLFF
TRBJ2-4,NA,TRBV27,NA,TGTGCCAGCAGTATAGCGGAGAAAAACATTCAGTACTTC,CASSIAEKNIQYF
TRBJ1-1,once,TRBV27,NA,TGTGCCAGCAAGGGGACACGTGCGATGGGCACTGAAGCTTTCTTT,CASKGTRAMGTEAFF
TRBJ1-5,NA,TRBV7-6,NA,TGTGCCAGCAGCACGGGGATCGGGCGACGGGCCGATCAGCCCCAGCATTTT,CASSTGIGRRADQPQHF
TRBJ2-1,NA,TRBV6-2/TRBV6-3,TRBD2,TGTGCCAGCAGCATCAGGGAGGGGTACAATGAGCAGTTCTTC,CASSIREGYNEQFF
TRBJ1-5,NA,TRBV2,NA,TGTGCCAGCAGTGGTCTCTATAGCAATCAGCCCCAGCATTTT,CASSGLYSNQPQHF
TRBJ2-7,few,TRBV7-9,TRBD1,TGTGCCAGCAGCGAGACAGGGGACGAGCAGTACTTC,CASSETGDEQYF
TRBJ2-1,NA,TRBV2,NA,TGTGCCAGCAGCTACTTAGGAGGAGGGATCTCCTACAATGAGCAGTTCTTC,CASSYLGGGISYNEQFF
TRBJ2-7,NA,TRBV3-1/TRBV3-2,NA,TGTGCCAGCAGCTTAAGAGGGGGTAGATACGAGCAGTACTTC,CASSLRGGRYEQYF
TRBJ2-5,NA,TRBV12-3/TRBV12-4,TRBD2,TGTGCCAGCACCACCCCGGGGGGAGAGACCCAGTACTTC,CASTTPGGETQYF
TRBJ2-1,few,TRBV11-2,TRBD2,TGTGCCAGCAGCCTGTTAGCGGGAGCGCCTATATCCTACAATGAGCAGTTCTTC,CASSLLAGAPISYNEQFF
TRBJ2-7,once,TRBV7-3,TRBD2,TGTGCCAGCAGCCCGACTAGCGGGAGCTACGAGCAGTACTTC,CASSPTSGSYEQYF
TRBJ1-1,NA,TRBV6-5,NA,TGTGCCAGCAGTTACCAAACAGGGAACACTGAAGCTTTCTTT,CASSYQTGNTEAFF
TRBJ1-4,NA,TRBV28,NA,TGTGCCAGCAGTTCGTATGAGGAAATCGGAAAACTGTTTTTT,CASSSYEEIGKLFF
TRBJ2-1,NA,TRBV18,TRBD1,TGTGCCAGCTCACCTGGGACAGGACTCTACAATGAGCAGTTCTTC,CASSPGTGLYNEQFF
TRBJ2-7,NA,TRBV11-2,TRBD2,TGTGCCAGCAGCCCGAAAAGCGGGGTGGCCTACGAGCAGTACTTC,CASSPKSGVAYEQYF
TRBJ2-7,once,TRBV28,NA,TGTGCCAGCAGTTCAGGCACGGGACACCACCCTTACGAGCAGTACTTC,CASSSGTGHHPYEQYF
TRBJ2-1,NA,TRBV5-1,NA,TGCGCCAGCAGCACCCCCGGTGAGCAGTTCTTC,CASSTPGEQFF